This TCR beta chain was profiled in a study of shared clonotypes between healthy human individuals. General study findings and limits: There were few donors, and this limited the genetic and exposure-history diversity represented. The sole specimen, blood, was sampled, and tissue repertoires likely differ.

Comments on this clone: Its antigen is as yet unknown.

Libraries were prepared by immunoSEQ multiplex PCR; TCRdb keeps only in-frame clonotypes and omits some of them. The sample records about 1.1 million clones, approximately 75% being singletons. The CDR3 contains 13 residues. The V gene lost 4 bases and the J gene lost 2 bases, with 8 bases spanning the gap. Germline-derived CDR1 and CDR2 are MRHNA and SNTAGT. Sequenced material: memory CD4+ T cells from PBMCs. This sample's subset: CD45RA-negative fraction. The TCR comes from a man aged 18-30 years in good health. Some clones in this sample may be carry-over from other donors' samples. The chain uses TRBV6-4 and TRBJ1-1, with D unclear. The CDR3 nucleotides are TGTGCCAGCAGTGTCCGGACCAACACTGAAGCTTTCTTT. Amino acid sequence: CASSVRTNTEAFF.